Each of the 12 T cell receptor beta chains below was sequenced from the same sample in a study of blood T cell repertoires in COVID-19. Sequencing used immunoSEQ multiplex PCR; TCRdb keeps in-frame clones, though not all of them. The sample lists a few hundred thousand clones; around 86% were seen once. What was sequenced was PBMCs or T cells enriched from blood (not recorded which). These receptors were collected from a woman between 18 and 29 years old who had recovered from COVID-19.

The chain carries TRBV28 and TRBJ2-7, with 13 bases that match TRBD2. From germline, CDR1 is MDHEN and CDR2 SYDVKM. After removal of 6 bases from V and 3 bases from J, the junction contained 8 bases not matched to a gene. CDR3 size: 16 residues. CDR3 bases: TGTGCCAGCAGCCAGATGGGACTAGCGGGGCACTACGAGCAGTACTTC. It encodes CASSQMGLAGHYEQYF.

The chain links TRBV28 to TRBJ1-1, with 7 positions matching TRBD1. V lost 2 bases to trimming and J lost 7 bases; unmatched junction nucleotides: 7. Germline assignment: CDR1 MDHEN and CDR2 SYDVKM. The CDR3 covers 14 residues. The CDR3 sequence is CASSLTTGDSEAFF. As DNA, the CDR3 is TGTGCCAGCAGTTTAACCACAGGGGATAGTGAAGCTTTCTTT.

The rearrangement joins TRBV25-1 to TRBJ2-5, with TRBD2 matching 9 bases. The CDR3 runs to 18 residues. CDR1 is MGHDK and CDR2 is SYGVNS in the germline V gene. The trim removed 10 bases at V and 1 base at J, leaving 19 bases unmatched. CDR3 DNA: TGTGCCACCTCGACCGGGTTGGAGAGCGGGGGGATCCAAGAGACCCAGTACTTC. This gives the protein CATSTGLESGGIQETQYF.

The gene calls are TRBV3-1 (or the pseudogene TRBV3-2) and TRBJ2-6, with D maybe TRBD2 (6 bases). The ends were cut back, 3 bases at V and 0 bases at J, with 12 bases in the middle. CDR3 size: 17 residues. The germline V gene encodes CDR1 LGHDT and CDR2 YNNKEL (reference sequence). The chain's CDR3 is CASSHGTALSGANVLTF. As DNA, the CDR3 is TGTGCCAGCAGCCACGGGACTGCTCTCTCTGGGGCCAACGTCCTGACTTTC.

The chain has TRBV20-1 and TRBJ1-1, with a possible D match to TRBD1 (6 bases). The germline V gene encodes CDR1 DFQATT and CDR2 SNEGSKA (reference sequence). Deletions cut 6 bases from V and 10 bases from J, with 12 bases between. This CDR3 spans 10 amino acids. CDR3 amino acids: CSASDSRAFF. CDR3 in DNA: TGCAGTGCGTCGGACAGTCGAGCTTTCTTT.

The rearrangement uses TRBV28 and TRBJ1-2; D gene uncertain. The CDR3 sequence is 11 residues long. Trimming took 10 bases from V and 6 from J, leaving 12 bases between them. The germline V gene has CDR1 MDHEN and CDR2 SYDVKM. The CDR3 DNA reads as TGTGCCATAAAGGGAGTGGATGGCTACACCTTC. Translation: CAIKGVDGYTF.

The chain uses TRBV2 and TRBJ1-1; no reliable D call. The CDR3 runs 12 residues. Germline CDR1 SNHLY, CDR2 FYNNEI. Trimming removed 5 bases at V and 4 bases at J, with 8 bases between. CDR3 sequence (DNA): TGTGCCAGCAGTTTTTTCAGCACTGAAGCTTTCTTT. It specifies CASSFFSTEAFF.

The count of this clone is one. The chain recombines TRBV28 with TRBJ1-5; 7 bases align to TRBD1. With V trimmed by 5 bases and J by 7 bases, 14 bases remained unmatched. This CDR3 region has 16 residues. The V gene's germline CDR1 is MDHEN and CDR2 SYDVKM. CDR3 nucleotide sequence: TGTGCCAGCAGTCAAACCTACCCAGGGGGTCTGCAGCCCCAGCATTTT. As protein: CASSQTYPGGLQPQHF. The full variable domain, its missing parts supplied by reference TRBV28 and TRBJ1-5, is DVKVTQSSRYLVKRTGEKVFLECVQDMDHENMFWYRQDPGLGLRLIYFSYDVKMKEKGDIPEGYSVSREKKERFSLILESASTNQTSMYLCASSQTYPGGLQPQHFGDGTRLSIL.

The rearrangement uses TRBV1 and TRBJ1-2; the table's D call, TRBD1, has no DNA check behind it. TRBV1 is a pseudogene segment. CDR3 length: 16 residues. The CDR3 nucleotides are TGCACCAGCAGCCATCCCTGGACAGGGGAAAACTATGGCTACACCTTC. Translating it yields CTSSHPWTGENYGYTF.

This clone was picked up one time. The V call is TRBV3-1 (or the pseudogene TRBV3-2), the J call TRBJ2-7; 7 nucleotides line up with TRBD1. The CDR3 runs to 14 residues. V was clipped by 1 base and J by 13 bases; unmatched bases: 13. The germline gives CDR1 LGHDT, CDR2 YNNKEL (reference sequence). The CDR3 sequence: CASSQGKGQSPYYF. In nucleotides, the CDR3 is TGTGCCAGCAGCCAAGGAAAGGGACAGTCTCCTTACTACTTC.

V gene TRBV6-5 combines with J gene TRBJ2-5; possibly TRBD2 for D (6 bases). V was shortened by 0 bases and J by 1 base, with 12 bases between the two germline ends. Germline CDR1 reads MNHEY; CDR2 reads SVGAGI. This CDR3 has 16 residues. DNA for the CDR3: TGTGCCAGCAGTTACTCGCGGGGTGGGGGCCAAGAGACCCAGTACTTC. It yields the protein CASSYSRGGGQETQYF.

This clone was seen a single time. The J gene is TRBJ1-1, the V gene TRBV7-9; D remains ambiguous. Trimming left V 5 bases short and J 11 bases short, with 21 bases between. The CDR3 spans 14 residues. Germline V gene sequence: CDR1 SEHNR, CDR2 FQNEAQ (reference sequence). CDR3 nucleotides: TGTGCCAGCAGCGATAACACCCCCCGGGAGCTGGCTTTCTTT. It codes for CASSDNTPRELAFF.